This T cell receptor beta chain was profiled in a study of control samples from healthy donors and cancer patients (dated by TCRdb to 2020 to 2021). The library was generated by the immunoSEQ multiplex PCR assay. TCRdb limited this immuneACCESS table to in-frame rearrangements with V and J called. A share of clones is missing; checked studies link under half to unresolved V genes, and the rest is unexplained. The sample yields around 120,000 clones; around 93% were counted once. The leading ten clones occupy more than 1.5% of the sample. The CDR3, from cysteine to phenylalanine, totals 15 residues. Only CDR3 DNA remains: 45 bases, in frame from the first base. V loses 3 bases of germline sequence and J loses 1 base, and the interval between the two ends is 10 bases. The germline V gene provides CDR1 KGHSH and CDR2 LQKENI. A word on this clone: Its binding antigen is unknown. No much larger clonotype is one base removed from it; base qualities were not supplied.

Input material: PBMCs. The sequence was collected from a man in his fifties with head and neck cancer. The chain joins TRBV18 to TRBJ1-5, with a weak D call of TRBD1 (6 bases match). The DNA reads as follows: TGTGCCAGCTCACCCCAGGGGCGAAGCAATCAGCCCCAGCATTTT. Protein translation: CASSPQGRSNQPQHF. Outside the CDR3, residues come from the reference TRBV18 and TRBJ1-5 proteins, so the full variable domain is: NAGVMQNPRHLVRRRGQEARLRCSPMKGHSHVYWYRQLPEEGLKFMVYLQKENIIDESGMPKERFSAEFPKEGPSILRIQQVVRGDSAAYFCASSPQGRSNQPQHFGDGTRLSIL.